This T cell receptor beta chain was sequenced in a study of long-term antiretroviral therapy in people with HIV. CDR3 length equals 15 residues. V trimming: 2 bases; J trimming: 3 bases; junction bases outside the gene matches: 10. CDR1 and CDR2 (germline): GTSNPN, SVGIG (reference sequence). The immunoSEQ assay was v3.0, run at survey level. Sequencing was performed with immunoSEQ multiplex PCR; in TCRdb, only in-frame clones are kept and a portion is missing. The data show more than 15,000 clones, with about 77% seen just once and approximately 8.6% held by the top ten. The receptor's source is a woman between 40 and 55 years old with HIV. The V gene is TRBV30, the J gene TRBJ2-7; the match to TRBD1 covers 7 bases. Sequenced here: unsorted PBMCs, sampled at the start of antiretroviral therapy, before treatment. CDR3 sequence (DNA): TGTGCCTGGAGTCGGGATAGGACAGGCGGCTACGAGCAGTACTTC. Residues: CAWSRDRTGGYEQYF.